The 9 T cell receptor beta chains below all came from one sample that was sequenced in a study of PD-1 blockade in mismatch repair-deficient tumors (dated 2017 in TCRdb). The library was built by means of the immunoSEQ multiplex PCR assay. Here the immuneACCESS table is served through TCRdb, limited to in-frame sequences with V and J called. Missing clones are a known gap in these copies; in checked studies unresolved V genes cover under half, and the rest lacks a known reason. Counted in this sample were 120,000 or so clones; about nine tenths of them appeared once. The ten largest make up 10% to 15% of the sample. The sequencing used peripheral blood, collected approximately 72 weeks after starting pembrolizumab. The receptors shown here come from an adult with mismatch repair-deficient cancer.

The gene calls are TRBV12-5 and TRBJ2-7; 10 positions agree with TRBD1. The CDR3 has 15 residues. Germline CDR1 and CDR2: LGHNT and FRNRAP. V shed 3 bases and J 1 base; nucleotides not matched to a gene: 3. As DNA, the CDR3 is TGTGCTAGTGGTTTCCGGGACAGGGGTTCCTACGAGCAGTACTTC. Encoded protein: CASGFRDRGSYEQYF.

This clone was observed a handful of times. V gene TRBV6-1 combines with J gene TRBJ1-5; D gene uncertain. The CDR3 extends over 13 amino acids. Trimming removed 5 bases at V and 4 bases at J, with 9 bases between. Germline-derived CDR1 and CDR2 are MNHNS and SASEGT. CDR3: CASSWESNQPQHF. The CDR3 nucleotides are TGTGCCAGCAGTTGGGAGTCAAATCAGCCCCAGCATTTT.

The CDR3 DNA is TGTGCCAGCTCACTTAGAGCGGGTAGCTCCTACAATGAGCAGTTCTTC. Translating it yields CASSLRAGSSYNEQFF. The chain recombines TRBV18 with TRBJ2-1, with D maybe TRBD2 (6 bases). Germline V lookup: CDR1 KGHSH, CDR2 LQKENI. V was shortened by 4 bases and J by 0 bases, with 13 bases between the two germline ends. This CDR3 has 16 residues.

This clone came up once. The gene calls are TRBV7-2 and TRBJ2-7, with unresolved D. The CDR3 runs 14 residues. The germline gives CDR1 SGHTA, CDR2 FQGNSA. V dropped 5 bases and J dropped 7 bases, with 18 bases sitting between them. CDR3 sequence reads: CASSPNSVLGEQYF. CDR3 DNA sequence: TGTGCCAGCAGCCCAAACAGCGTTTTGGGGGAGCAGTACTTC.

The chain recombines TRBV29-1 with TRBJ2-7; the match to TRBD2 covers 8 bases. The V gene end was trimmed by 3 bases and the J gene end by 6 bases; junction bases not matched to a gene: 16. CDR1 and CDR2 from the germline V gene are SQVTM and ANQGSEA. The CDR3 consists of 16 residues. CDR3 in DNA: TGCAGCGTTGATATGCTAGCGGGCCCTATCCGGGGCGAGCAGTACTTC. It specifies CSVDMLAGPIRGEQYF.

V is TRBV5-1 and J is TRBJ2-5, with D possibly TRBD2 on 6 matching bases. This CDR3 is 12 amino acids long. V shed 4 bases and J shed 5 bases, with 9 bases lying between them. Looked up from germline, CDR1 is SGHRS and CDR2 is YFSETQ. CDR3 nucleotide sequence: TGCGCCAGCAGCCCGGGACTGGAGACCCAGTACTTC. Protein product: CASSPGLETQYF.

The CDR3 DNA is TGTGCCAGCAGTCACCCAACAGGGCCCGAAGCTTTCTTT. It codes for CASSHPTGPEAFF. V and J are TRBV27 and TRBJ1-1; maybe TRBD1 (6 bases). V was clipped by 5 bases and J by 8 bases, with 15 bases between them. The CDR3 covers 13 residues. Germline-derived CDR1 and CDR2 are MNHEY and SMNVEV (reference sequence).

The DNA of the CDR3 is TGTGCCAGCAGTTCAATTCTGGGGAATGAGCAGTACTTC. The encoded protein is CASSSILGNEQYF. V is TRBV7-9 and J is TRBJ2-7; D remains ambiguous. The CDR3 has 13 residues. Looked up from germline, CDR1 is SEHNR and CDR2 is FQNEAQ (reference sequence). The ends were cut back, 6 bases at V and 7 bases at J, with 16 bases in the middle. The full variable domain, in which reference TRBV7-9 and TRBJ2-7 provide the parts outside the CDR3, is DTGVSQNPRHKITKRGQNVTFRCDPISEHNRLYWYRQTLGQGPEFLTYFQNEAQLEKSRLLSDRFSAERPKGSFSTLEIQRTEQGDSAMYLCASSSILGNEQYFGPGTRLTVT.

The chain recombines TRBV21-1 with TRBJ2-4; the DNA was not used to check the table's D call, TRBD2. TRBV21-1 constitutes a pseudogene. The CDR3 extends over 15 amino acids. CDR3 coding DNA: TGTGCCAGCAGCAAAGTTTCCGTAGCCAAAAACATTCAGTACTTC. Amino acid sequence: CASSKVSVAKNIQYF.